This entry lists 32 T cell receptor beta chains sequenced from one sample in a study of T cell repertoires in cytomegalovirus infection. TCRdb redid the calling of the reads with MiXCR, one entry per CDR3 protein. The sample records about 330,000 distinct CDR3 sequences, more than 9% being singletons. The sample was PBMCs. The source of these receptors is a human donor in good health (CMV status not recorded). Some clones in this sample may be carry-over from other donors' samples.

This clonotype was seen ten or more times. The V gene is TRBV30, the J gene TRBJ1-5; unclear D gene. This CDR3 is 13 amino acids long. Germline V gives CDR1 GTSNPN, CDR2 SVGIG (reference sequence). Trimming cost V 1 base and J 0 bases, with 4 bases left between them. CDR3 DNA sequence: TGTGCCTGGAGTGGAGGTAGCAATCAGCCCCAGCATTTT. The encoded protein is CAWSGGSNQPQHF.

CDR3 region: CASSLSISGISPAFF. CDR3 coding DNA: TGTGCCAGCAGTTTATCTATTTCCGGGATCTCTCCGGCTTTCTTT. The chain has TRBV27 and TRBJ1-1; D unresolved. Germline V gives CDR1 MNHEY, CDR2 SMNVEV (reference sequence). Trimming shortened V by 0 bases and J by 11 bases, and 19 bases separated the two germline ends. This CDR3 is 15 amino acids long.

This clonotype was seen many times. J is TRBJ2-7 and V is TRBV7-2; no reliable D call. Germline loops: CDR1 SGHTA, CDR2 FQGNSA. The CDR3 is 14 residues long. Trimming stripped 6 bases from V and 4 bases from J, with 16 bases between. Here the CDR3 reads CASSLAANGYEQYF. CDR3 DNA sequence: TGTGCCAGCAGTTTGGCAGCTAATGGGTACGAGCAGTACTTC.

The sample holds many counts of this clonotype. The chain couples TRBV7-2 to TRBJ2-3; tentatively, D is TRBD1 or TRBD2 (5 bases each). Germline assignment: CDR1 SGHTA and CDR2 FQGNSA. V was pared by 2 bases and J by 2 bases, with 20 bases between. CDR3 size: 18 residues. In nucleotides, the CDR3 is TGTGCCAGCAGCTTACTCCTCCGGGACGTTCCAATCACAGATACGCAGTATTTT. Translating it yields CASSLLLRDVPITDTQYF. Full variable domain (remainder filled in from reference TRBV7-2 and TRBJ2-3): GAGVSQSPSNKVTEKGKDVELRCDPISGHTALYWYRQSLGQGLEFLIYFQGNSAPDKSGLPSDRFSAERTGGSVSTLTIQRTQQEDSAVYLCASSLLLRDVPITDTQYFGPGTRLTVL.

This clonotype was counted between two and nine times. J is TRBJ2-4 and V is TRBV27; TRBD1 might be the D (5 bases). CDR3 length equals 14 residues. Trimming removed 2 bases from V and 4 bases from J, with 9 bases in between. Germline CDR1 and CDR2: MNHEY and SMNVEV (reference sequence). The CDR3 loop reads CASSLLDSKNIQYF. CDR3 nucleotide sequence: TGTGCCAGCAGTTTACTTGACAGTAAAAACATTCAGTACTTC.

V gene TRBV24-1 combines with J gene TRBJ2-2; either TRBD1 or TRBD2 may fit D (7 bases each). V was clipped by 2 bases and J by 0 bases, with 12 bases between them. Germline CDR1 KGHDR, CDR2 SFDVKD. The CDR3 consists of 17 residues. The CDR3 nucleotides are TGTGCCACCAGTGATTGGGGGGGACAGTCGAACACCGGGGAGCTGTTTTTT. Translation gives CATSDWGGQSNTGELFF.

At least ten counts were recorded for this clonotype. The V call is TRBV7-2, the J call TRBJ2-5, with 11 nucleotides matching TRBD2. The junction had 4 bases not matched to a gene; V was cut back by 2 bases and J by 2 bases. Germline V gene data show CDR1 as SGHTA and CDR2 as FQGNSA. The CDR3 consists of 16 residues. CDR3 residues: CASSLNIAGGQETQYF. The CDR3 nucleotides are TGTGCCAGCAGCTTAAATATAGCGGGGGGGCAAGAGACCCAGTACTTC.

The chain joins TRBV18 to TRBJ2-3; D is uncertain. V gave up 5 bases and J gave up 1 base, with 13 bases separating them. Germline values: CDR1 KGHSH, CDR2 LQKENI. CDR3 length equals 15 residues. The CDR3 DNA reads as TGTGCCAGCTCATTAAGGGAATCGCGCACAGATACGCAGTATTTT. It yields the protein CASSLRESRTDTQYF. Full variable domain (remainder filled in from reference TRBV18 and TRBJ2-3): NAGVMQNPRHLVRRRGQEARLRCSPMKGHSHVYWYRQLPEEGLKFMVYLQKENIIDESGMPKERFSAEFPKEGPSILRIQQVVRGDSAAYFCASSLRESRTDTQYFGPGTRLTVL.

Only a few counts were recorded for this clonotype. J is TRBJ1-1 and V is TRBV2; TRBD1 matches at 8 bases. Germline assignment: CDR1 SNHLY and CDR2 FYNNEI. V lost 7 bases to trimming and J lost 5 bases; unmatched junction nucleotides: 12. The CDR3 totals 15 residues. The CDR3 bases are TGTGCCAGCACTCGACAGGGGCCAGTTGGGACTGAAGCTTTCTTT. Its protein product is CASTRQGPVGTEAFF.

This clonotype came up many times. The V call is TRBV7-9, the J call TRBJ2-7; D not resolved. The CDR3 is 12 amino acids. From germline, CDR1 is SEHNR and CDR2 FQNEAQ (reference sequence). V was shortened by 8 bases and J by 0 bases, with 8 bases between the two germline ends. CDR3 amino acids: CASGYSSYEQYF. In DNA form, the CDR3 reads TGTGCCAGCGGGTACAGCTCCTACGAGCAGTACTTC.

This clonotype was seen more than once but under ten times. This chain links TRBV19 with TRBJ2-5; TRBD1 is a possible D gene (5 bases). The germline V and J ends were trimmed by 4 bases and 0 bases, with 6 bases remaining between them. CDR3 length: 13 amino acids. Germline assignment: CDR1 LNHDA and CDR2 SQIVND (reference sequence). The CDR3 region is CASSRTNQETQYF. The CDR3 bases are TGTGCCAGTAGTAGGACAAACCAAGAGACCCAGTACTTC. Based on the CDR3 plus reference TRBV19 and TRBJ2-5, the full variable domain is DGGITQSPKYLFRKEGQNVTLSCEQNLNHDAMYWYRQDPGQGLRLIYYSQIVNDFQKGDIAEGYSVSREKKESFPLTVTSAQKNPTAFYLCASSRTNQETQYFGPGTRLLVL.

The CDR3 loop is CSASLAGITDTQYF. The CDR3, as DNA: TGCAGTGCTAGTCTAGCGGGAATCACAGATACGCAGTATTTT. This chain joins TRBV20-1 and TRBJ2-3; 9 positions agree with TRBD2. V gave up 3 bases and J gave up 2 bases; unmatched junction bases: 3. The germline CDR1 and CDR2 sequences are DFQATT and SNEGSKA (reference sequence). The CDR3 totals 14 residues.

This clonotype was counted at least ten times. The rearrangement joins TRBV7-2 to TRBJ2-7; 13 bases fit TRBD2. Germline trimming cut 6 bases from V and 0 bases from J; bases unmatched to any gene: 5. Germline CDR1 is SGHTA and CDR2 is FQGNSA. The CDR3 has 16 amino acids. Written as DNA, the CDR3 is TGTGCCAGCAGTAGACTAGCGGGGGGTTCCTCCTACGAGCAGTACTTC. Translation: CASSRLAGGSSYEQYF.

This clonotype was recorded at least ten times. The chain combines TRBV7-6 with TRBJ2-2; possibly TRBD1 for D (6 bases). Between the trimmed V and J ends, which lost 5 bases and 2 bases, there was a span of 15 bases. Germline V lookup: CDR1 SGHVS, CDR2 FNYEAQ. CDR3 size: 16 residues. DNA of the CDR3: TGTGCCAGCAGCCAGGGGCACACCAGTAACACCGGGGAGCTGTTTTTT. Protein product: CASSQGHTSNTGELFF.

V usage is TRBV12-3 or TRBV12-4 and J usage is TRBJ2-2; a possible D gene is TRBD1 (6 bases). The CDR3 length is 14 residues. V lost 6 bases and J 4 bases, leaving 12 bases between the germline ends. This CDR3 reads CASSGQWGTGELFF. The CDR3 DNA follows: TGTGCCAGCAGCGGACAGTGGGGCACCGGGGAGCTGTTTTTT.

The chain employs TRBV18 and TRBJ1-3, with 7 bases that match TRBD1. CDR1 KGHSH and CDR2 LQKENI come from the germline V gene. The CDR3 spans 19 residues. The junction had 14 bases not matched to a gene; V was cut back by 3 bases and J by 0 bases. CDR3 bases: TGTGCCAGCTCACCCTCGGGACAGCGTGGCTTATCCTCTGGAAACACCATATATTTT. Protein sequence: CASSPSGQRGLSSGNTIYF. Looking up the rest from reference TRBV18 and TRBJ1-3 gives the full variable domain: NAGVMQNPRHLVRRRGQEARLRCSPMKGHSHVYWYRQLPEEGLKFMVYLQKENIIDESGMPKERFSAEFPKEGPSILRIQQVVRGDSAAYFCASSPSGQRGLSSGNTIYFGEGSWLTVV.

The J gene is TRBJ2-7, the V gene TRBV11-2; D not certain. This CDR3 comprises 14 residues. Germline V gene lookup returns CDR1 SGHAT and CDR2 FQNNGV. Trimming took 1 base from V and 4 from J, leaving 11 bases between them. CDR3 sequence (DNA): TGTGCCAGCAGCTTAGGGCCCGCAAAGTACGAGCAGTACTTC. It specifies CASSLGPAKYEQYF.

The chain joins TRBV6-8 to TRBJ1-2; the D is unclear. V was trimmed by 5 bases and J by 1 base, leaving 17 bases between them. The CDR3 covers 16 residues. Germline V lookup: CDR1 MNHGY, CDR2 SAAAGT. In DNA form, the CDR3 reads TGTGCCAGCAGTGGAACTCCACGAACACTTAACTATGGCTACACCTTC. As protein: CASSGTPRTLNYGYTF.

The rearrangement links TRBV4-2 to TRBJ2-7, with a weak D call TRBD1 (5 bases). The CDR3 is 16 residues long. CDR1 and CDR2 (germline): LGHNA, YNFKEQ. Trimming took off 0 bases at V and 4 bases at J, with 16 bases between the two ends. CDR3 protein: CASSQDRNSGAYEQYF. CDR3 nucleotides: TGTGCCAGCAGCCAAGATAGGAATAGTGGGGCTTACGAGCAGTACTTC.

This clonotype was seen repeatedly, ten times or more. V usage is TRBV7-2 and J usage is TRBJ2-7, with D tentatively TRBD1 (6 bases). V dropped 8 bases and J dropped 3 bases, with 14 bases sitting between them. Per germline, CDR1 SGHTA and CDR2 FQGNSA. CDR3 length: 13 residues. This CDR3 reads CASSGQYYYEQYF. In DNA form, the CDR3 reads TGTGCCAGCTCCGGACAGTATTACTACGAGCAGTACTTC.

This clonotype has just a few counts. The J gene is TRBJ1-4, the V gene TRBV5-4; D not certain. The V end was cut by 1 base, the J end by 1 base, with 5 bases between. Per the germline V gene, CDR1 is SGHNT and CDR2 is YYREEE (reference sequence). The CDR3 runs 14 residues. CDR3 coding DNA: TGTGCCAGCAGCTTGCGGGAAACTAATGAAAAACTGTTTTTT. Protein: CASSLRETNEKLFF.

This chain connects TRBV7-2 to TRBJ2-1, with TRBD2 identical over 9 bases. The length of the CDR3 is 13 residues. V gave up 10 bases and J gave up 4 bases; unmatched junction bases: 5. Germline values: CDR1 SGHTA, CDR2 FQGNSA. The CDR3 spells CATSTSGYNEQFF. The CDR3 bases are TGTGCCACCTCCACTAGCGGGTACAATGAGCAGTTCTTC.

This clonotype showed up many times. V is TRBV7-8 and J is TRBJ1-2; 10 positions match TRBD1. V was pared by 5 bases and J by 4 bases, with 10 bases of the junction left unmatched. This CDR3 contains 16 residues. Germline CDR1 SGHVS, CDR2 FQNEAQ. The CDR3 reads CASSPVVGTGVYGYTF. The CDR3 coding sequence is TGTGCCAGCAGCCCCGTAGTTGGGACAGGGGTCTATGGCTACACCTTC.

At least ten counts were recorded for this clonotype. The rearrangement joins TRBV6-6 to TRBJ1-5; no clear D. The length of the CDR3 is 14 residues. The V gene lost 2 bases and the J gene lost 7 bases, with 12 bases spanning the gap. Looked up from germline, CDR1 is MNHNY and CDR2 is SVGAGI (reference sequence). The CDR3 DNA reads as TGTGCCAGCAGTTACCCCGGGGAAGGGCAGCCCCAGCATTTT. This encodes CASSYPGEGQPQHF.

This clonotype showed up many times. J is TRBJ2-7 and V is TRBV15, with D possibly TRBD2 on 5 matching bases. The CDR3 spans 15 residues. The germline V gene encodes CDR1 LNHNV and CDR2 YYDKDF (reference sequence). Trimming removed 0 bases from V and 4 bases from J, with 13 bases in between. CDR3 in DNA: TGTGCCACCAGCAGAGATGTGGGAGCAATTTACGAGCAGTACTTC. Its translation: CATSRDVGAIYEQYF.

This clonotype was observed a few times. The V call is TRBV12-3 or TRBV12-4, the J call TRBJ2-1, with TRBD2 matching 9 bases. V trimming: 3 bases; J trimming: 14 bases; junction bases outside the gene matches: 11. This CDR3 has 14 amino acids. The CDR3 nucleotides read TGTGCCAGCAGTTTTCTTAGCGGGGGCGTGGGGGAGTTCTTC. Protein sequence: CASSFLSGGVGEFF.

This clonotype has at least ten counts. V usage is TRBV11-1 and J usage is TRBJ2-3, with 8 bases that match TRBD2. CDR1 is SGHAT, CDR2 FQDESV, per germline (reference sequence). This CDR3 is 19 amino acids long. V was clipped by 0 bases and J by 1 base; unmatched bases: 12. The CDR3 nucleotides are TGTGCCAGCAGCTTAGCCAGCGGGAGTTCCTCCGGGGGCACAGATACGCAGTATTTT. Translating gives CASSLASGSSSGGTDTQYF.

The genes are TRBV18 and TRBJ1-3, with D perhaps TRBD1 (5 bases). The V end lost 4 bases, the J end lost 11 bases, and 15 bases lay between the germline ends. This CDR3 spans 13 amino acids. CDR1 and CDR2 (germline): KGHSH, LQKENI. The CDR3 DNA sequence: TGTGCCAGCTCACGGGACGGCCGAGACCCCATATATTTT. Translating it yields CASSRDGRDPIYF. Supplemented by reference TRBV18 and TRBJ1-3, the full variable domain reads NAGVMQNPRHLVRRRGQEARLRCSPMKGHSHVYWYRQLPEEGLKFMVYLQKENIIDESGMPKERFSAEFPKEGPSILRIQQVVRGDSAAYFCASSRDGRDPIYFGEGSWLTVV.

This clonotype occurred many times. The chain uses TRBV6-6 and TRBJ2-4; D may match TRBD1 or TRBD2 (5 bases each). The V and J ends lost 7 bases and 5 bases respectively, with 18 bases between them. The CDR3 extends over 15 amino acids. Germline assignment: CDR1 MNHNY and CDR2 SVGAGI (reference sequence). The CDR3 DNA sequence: TGTGCCAGCATTCACTCGGGTCGGGGCGAAAACATTCAGTACTTC. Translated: CASIHSGRGENIQYF.

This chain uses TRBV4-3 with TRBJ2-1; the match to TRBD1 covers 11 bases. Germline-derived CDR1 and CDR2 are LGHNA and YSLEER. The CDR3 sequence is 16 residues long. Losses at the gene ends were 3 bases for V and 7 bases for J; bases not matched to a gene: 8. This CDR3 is CASSQGRDRGTNEQFF. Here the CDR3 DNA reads TGCGCCAGCAGCCAGGGCCGGGACAGGGGGACAAATGAGCAGTTCTTC.

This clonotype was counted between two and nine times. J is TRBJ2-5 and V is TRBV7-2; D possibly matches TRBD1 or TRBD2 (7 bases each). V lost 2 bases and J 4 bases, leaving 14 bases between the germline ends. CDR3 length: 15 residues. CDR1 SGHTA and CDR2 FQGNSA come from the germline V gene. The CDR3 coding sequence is TGTGCCAGCAGCTTATGGGAGGGGGCGCGAGAGACCCAGTACTTC. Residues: CASSLWEGARETQYF.

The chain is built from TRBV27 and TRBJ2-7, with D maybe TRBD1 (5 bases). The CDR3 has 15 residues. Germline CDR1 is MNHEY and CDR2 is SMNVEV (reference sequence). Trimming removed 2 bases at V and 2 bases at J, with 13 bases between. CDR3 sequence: CASSLVGVETYEQYF. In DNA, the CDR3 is TGTGCCAGCAGTTTAGTAGGGGTTGAGACCTACGAGCAGTACTTC.